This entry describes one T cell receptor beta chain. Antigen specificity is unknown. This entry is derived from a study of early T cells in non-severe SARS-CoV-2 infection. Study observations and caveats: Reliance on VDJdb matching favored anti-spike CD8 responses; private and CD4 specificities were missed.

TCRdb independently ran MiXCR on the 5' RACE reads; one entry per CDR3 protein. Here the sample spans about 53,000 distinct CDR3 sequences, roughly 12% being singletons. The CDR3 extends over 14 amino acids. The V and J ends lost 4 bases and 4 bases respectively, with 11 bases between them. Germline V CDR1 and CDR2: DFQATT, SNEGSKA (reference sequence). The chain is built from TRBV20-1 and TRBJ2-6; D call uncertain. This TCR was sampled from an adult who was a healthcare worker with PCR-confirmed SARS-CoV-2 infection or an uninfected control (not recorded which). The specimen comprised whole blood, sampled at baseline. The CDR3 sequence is CSATAPRGANVLTF. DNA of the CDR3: TGCAGTGCTACCGCGCCTAGGGGGGCCAACGTCCTGACTTTC.